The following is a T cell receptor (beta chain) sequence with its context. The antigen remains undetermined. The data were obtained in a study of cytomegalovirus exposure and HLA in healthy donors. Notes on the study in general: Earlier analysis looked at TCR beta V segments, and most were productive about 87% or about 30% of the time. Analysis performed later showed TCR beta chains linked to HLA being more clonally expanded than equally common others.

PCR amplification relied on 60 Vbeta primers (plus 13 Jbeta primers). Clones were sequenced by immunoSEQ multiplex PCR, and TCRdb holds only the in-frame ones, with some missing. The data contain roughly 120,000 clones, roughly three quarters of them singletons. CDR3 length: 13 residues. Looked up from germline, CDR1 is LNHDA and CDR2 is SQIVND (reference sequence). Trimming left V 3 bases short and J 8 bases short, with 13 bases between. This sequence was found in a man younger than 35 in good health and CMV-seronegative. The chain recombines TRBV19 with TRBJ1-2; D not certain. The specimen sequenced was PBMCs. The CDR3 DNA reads TGTGCCAGTAGTATGGGAGGATCATGGGGCTACACCTTC. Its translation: CASSMGGSWGYTF.